The clone carrying this T cell receptor (beta chain) was found once. What it binds is not known. This specimen belongs to a study of CD8 T cells in acute hepatitis C reinfection. Study-level information: CD8+ T cells specific for HCV NS3-1073 were sequenced.

Whole-study findings and limits: TRBV04 and TRBV06 were preferentially used in all groups, not explained by naive pool overrepresentation. One of thirteen outcome-independent public clonotypes used V04-02/J02-02.

Trimming took off 7 bases at V and 3 bases at J, with 15 bases between the two ends. From germline, CDR1 is MNHNS and CDR2 SASEGT. The CDR3 consists of 14 residues. Time point specified: naive CD8 control sorted from an acute-time-point sample. Acute primary HCV infection: positive HCV RNA or antibody test after negative test within 24 weeks. Only in-frame clones appear in the TCRdb table, and some are missing; sequencing was by immunoSEQ multiplex PCR. The data hold over 35,000 clones, with just under 90% observed a single time. Input material: naive CD8+ T cells from PBMCs. This clonotype was obtained from a man aged 25-40 years with chronic hepatitis C. The V call is TRBV6-1, the J call TRBJ1-2; D call uncertain. CDR3 DNA: TGTGCCAGCAACCCCTCTGCTTGGGACTATGGCTACACCTTC. It yields the protein CASNPSAWDYGYTF.